This TCR beta chain was sequenced for a study of T-cell reconstitution after alpha-beta-depleted transplantation in children. Study observations and caveats: Most T-cell counts and diversity one year after the transplant came from T cells that were newly produced.

This CDR3 region has 15 residues. Germline V gene lookup returns CDR1 SEHNR and CDR2 FQNEAQ (reference sequence). V trimming: 4 bases; J trimming: 5 bases; junction bases outside the gene matches: 7. This clonotype came up many times. Antigen unknown. TCRbeta library construction was performed incorporating unique molecular identifiers. One entry per CDR3 protein results from TCRdb running MiXCR on the PCR reads. This sample has nearly 250,000 distinct CDR3 sequences, with 8.2% found just once. The TCR originated in a male patient aged 10-17 years who had a stem cell transplant for acute lymphoblastic leukemia, so the T cells may come from the graft donor. The sequenced sample was PBMCs, mostly from graft donor cells, obtained 180 days after TCRalphabeta/CD19-depleted stem cell transplant. The chain links TRBV7-9 to TRBJ2-1, with 8 bases identical to TRBD2. CDR3 bases: TGTGCCAGCAGCTCTAGCGGGTTAGGTCACAATGAGCAGTTCTTC. Translation: CASSSSGLGHNEQFF.